The 12 T cell receptor beta chains given below trace back to one sample, sequenced in a study of T cells in localized non-small cell lung cancer. Measured with immunoSEQ multiplex PCR; TCRdb has only the in-frame clones, and not every one. The sample includes about 92,000 clones, roughly 88% of them seen just once. Sequenced here: PBMCs, sampled before any cancer treatment. The receptors stem from a woman aged 40 to 75 with stage II squamous cell lung carcinoma.

The rearrangement joins TRBV7-9 to TRBJ2-3, with no clear D. The CDR3 has 15 amino acids. The germline CDR1 and CDR2 sequences are SEHNR and FQNEAQ (reference sequence). Trimming took off 2 bases at V and 2 bases at J, with 11 bases between the two ends. CDR3 sequence reads: CASSLTASSTDTQYF. The CDR3 DNA follows: TGTGCCAGCAGCTTAACGGCCTCTTCCACAGATACGCAGTATTTT.

This chain links TRBV2 with TRBJ2-7; the match to TRBD2 covers 11 bases. The germline V gene has CDR1 SNHLY and CDR2 FYNNEI. This CDR3 has 15 residues. V was clipped by 6 bases and J by 5 bases; unmatched bases: 9. CDR3 sequence: CASRRTSGGSNEQYF. The CDR3 DNA follows: TGTGCCAGCAGACGAACTAGCGGGGGTTCGAACGAGCAGTACTTC.

This clone occurred a few times. J is TRBJ1-2 and V is TRBV5-1; D gene uncertain. V lost 4 bases and J 0 bases, leaving 10 bases between the germline ends. The CDR3 runs 14 residues. Germline V gene sequence: CDR1 SGHRS, CDR2 YFSETQ. In DNA form, the CDR3 reads TGCGCCAGCAGCCGGGATACAGCTAACTATGGCTACACCTTC. Protein sequence: CASSRDTANYGYTF.

This clone came up a few times. The chain joins TRBV29-1 to TRBJ2-1; TRBD1 aligns across 8 bases. The CDR3 runs 16 residues. After removal of 3 bases from V and 1 base from J, the junction contained 8 bases not matched to a gene. Germline CDR1 and CDR2: SQVTM and ANQGSEA. DNA for the CDR3: TGCAGCGTTGAGTCGGCTCGGACAGGGTCCTACAATGAGCAGTTCTTC. Translation: CSVESARTGSYNEQFF.

V is TRBV6-5 and J is TRBJ1-2; the D gene is possibly TRBD1 (5 bases). The V end was cut by 6 bases, the J end by 2 bases, with 7 bases between. Germline values: CDR1 MNHEY, CDR2 SVGAGI. The length of the CDR3 is 12 residues. This CDR3 is CASRGGNYGYTF. In DNA form, the CDR3 reads TGTGCCAGCAGGGGGGGGAACTATGGCTACACCTTC.

This clone was seen a few times. This chain connects TRBV6-5 to TRBJ2-7, with 10 bases identical to TRBD2. The CDR3 has 16 residues. The V gene end was trimmed by 2 bases and the J gene end by 4 bases; junction bases not matched to a gene: 8. Germline V gives CDR1 MNHEY, CDR2 SVGAGI. The CDR3 here is CASSYRASGRWYEQYF. CDR3 bases: TGTGCCAGCAGTTACCGGGCTAGCGGGAGATGGTACGAGCAGTACTTC.

V gene TRBV6-6 combines with J gene TRBJ2-7, with D possibly being TRBD1 or TRBD2 (6 bases each). The germline V and J ends were trimmed by 5 bases and 5 bases, with 10 bases remaining between them. The CDR3 is made up of 12 amino acids. The germline gives CDR1 MNHNY, CDR2 SVGAGI (reference sequence). The CDR3 nucleotides are TGTGCCAGCAGTGAGGGGGGCCACGAGCAGTACTTC. Its translation is CASSEGGHEQYF.

CDR3 nucleotide sequence: TGTGCCAGCAGCTTCAAGGAGGATCAGCCCCAGCATTTT. It encodes CASSFKEDQPQHF. The chain has TRBV7-6 and TRBJ1-5; D remains unclear. Per germline, CDR1 SGHVS and CDR2 FNYEAQ. Between the trimmed V and J ends, which lost 3 bases and 5 bases, there was a span of 8 bases. The CDR3 has 13 amino acids.

The rearrangement links TRBV29-1 to TRBJ2-1; a possible D gene is TRBD2 (6 bases). Germline assignment: CDR1 SQVTM and CDR2 ANQGSEA. The CDR3 extends over 14 amino acids. Trimming removed 4 bases from V and 3 bases from J, with 13 bases in between. The CDR3 reads CSVGGDQSYNEQFF. DNA of the CDR3: TGCAGCGTTGGGGGGGACCAGAGCTACAATGAGCAGTTCTTC.

This rearrangement joins TRBV19 to TRBJ1-1; D is possibly TRBD1 (6 bases). V lost 6 bases and J lost 1, with 12 bases in between. Germline V lookup: CDR1 LNHDA, CDR2 SQIVND (reference sequence). The length of the CDR3 is 14 residues. CDR3 region: CASRNRGGNTEAFF. The CDR3 bases are TGTGCCAGTAGAAATAGAGGGGGGAACACTGAAGCTTTCTTT. The entire variable domain, with the rest obtained from reference TRBV19 and TRBJ1-1, is as follows: DGGITQSPKYLFRKEGQNVTLSCEQNLNHDAMYWYRQDPGQGLRLIYYSQIVNDFQKGDIAEGYSVSREKKESFPLTVTSAQKNPTAFYLCASRNRGGNTEAFFGQGTRLTVV.

V usage is TRBV5-6 and J usage is TRBJ1-3; D may be TRBD1 (6 bases). V lost 4 bases, J lost 4 bases, and 15 bases lay in between. Germline V CDR1 and CDR2: SGHDT, YYEEEE. The CDR3 runs 15 residues. CDR3 in DNA: TGTGCCAGCAGCCCGCTACAGGGAAACGGAAACACCATATATTTT. Amino acids: CASSPLQGNGNTIYF.

In its sample, this clone was seen once. The chain has TRBV27 and TRBJ2-1; 8 nucleotides align to TRBD2. The V segment lost 3 bases and the J segment 8 bases; nucleotides outside the gene matches: 9. The CDR3 totals 15 residues. CDR1 is MNHEY and CDR2 is SMNVEV in the germline V gene (reference sequence). The CDR3 coding sequence is TGTGCCAGCAGTTTTGGGGGACTAGGATTGGATGAGCAGTTCTTC. Its protein product is CASSFGGLGLDEQFF.